This T cell receptor (beta chain) was captured in a study of OX40 agonist ivuxolimab in advanced cancers. Study at large: At 0.01 to 10 mg/kg, ivuxolimab was administered intravenously to patients every 2 weeks. A mean age of approximately 64 years, range about 23 to 90, was recorded, and approximately 80% were male.

CDR1 is ENHRY, CDR2 SYGVKD, per germline. CDR3 length equals 13 residues. V was clipped by 6 bases and J by 1 base, with 9 bases between them. General study results and limits: A proportion of nonresponders additionally exhibited low normalized T-cell clonal expansion.

Here immunoSEQ multiplex PCR was the method, and the copy in TCRdb shows in-frame clones only, minus some. Here the sample spans 75,000 to 95,000 clones, about 87% being singletons. For this clone: What it binds is not known.

The material was CD4+ or CD8+ T cells sorted from blood, obtained in a trial of the OX40 agonist ivuxolimab. The V gene is TRBV10-3, the J gene TRBJ1-1; D gene unclear. The TCR comes from an adult with an advanced solid tumor such as melanoma, head and neck, liver or kidney cancer. The CDR3 nucleotides read TGTGCCATCAGAGAAACACGGAACACTGAAGCTTTCTTT. It is translated as CAIRETRNTEAFF.